This TCR beta chain was recovered during a study of blood T cell repertoires in COVID-19. TCRdb's table, derived via immunoSEQ multiplex PCR, lists solely in-frame clones and lacks some. The top ten clones hold 11% of a sample with almost 300,000 clones, around 92% of them seen once. The CDR3 contains 16 residues. With V trimmed by 5 bases and J by 5 bases, 5 bases remained unmatched. CDR1 and CDR2 from the germline V gene are MNHEY and SMNVEV (reference sequence). The chain couples TRBV27 to TRBJ2-1; 14 positions match TRBD2. This TCR came from a woman younger than 45 with COVID-19, enrolled during active disease. Sample: peripheral blood. CDR3 DNA: TGTGCCAGCAGTCCGGGACTAGCGGGGGCCGACAATGAGCAGTTCTTC. Amino acid sequence: CASSPGLAGADNEQFF.